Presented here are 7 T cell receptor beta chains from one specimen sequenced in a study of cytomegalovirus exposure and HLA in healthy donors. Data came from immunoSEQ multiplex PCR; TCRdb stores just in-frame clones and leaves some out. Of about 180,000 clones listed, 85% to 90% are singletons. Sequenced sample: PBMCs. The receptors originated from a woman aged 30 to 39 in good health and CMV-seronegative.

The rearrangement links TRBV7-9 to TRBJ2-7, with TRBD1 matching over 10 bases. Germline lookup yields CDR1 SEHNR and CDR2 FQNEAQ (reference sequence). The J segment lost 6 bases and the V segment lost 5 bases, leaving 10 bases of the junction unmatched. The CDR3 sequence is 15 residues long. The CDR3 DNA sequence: TGTGCCAGCAGCCCTCCGGGACAGGGGTTGGGCGAGCAGTACTTC. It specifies CASSPPGQGLGEQYF.

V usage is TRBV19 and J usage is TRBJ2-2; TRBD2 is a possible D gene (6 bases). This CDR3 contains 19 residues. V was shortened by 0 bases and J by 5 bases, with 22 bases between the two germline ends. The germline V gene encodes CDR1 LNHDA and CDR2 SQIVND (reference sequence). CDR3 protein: CASSIDLMPRDSETGELFF. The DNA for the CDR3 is TGTGCCAGTAGTATAGATCTTATGCCCCGGGACTCAGAGACCGGGGAGCTGTTTTTT.

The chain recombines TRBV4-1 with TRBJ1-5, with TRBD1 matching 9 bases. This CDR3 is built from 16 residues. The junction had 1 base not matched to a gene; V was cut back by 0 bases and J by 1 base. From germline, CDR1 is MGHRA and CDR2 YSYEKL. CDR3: CASSQDGTGSNQPQHF. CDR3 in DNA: TGCGCCAGCAGCCAAGACGGGACAGGGAGCAATCAGCCCCAGCATTTT.

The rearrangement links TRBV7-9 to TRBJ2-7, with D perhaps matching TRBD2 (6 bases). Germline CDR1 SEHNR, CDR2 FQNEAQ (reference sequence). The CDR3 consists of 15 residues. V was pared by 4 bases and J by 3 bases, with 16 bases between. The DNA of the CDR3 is TGTGCCAGCAGCTCCCCGGGCGGGGACGGCTACGAGCAGTACTTC. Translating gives CASSSPGGDGYEQYF.

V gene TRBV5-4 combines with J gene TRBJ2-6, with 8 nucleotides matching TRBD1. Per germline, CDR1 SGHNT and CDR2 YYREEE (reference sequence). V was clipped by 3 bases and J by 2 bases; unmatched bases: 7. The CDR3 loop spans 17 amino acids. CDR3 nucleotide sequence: TGTGCCAGCAGCTCCGCCGGACAGGGACCTGGGGCCAACGTCCTGACTTTC. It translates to CASSSAGQGPGANVLTF.

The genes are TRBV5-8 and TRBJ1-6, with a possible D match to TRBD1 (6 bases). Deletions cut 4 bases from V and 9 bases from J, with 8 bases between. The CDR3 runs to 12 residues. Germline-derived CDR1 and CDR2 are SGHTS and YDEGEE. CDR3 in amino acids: CASSQQGSPLHF. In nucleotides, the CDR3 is TGTGCCAGCAGCCAACAGGGTTCACCCCTCCACTTT. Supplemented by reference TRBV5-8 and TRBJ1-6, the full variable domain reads EAGVTQSPTHLIKTRGQQATLRCSPISGHTSVYWYQQALGLGLQFLLWYDEGEERNRGNFPPRFSGRQFPNYSSELNVNALELEDSALYLCASSQQGSPLHFGNGTRLTVT.

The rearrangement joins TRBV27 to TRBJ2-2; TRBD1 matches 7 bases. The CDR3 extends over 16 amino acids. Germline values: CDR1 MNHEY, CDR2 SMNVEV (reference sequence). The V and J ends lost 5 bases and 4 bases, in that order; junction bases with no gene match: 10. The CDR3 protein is CASSPRQGVSTGELFF. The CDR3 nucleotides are TGTGCCAGCAGTCCCCGACAGGGTGTGAGCACCGGGGAGCTGTTTTTT.